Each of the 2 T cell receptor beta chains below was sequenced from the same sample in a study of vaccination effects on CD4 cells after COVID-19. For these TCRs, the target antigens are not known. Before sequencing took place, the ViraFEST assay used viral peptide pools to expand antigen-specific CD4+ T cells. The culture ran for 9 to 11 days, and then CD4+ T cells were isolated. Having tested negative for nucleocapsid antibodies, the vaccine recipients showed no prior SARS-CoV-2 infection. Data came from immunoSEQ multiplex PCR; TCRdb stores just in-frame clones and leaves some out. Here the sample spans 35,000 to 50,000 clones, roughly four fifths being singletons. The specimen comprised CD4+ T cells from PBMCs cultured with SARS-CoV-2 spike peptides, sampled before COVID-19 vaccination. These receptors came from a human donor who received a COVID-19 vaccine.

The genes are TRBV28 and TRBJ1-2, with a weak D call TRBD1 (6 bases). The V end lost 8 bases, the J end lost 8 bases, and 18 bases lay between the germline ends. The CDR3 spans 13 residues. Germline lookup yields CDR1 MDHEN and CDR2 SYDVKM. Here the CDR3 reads CASQGPKKSGYTF. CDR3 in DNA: TGTGCCAGCCAGGGGCCGAAAAAATCGGGCTACACCTTC.

CDR3 sequence (DNA): TGCAGCGTTGCTGAGTCTGGAGAGCAGTTCTTC. Protein sequence: CSVAESGEQFF. This rearrangement joins TRBV29-1 to TRBJ2-1; D unclear. The CDR3 is 11 amino acids. Germline V gene data show CDR1 as SQVTM and CDR2 as ANQGSEA. V lost 4 bases, J lost 10 bases, and 11 bases lay in between.